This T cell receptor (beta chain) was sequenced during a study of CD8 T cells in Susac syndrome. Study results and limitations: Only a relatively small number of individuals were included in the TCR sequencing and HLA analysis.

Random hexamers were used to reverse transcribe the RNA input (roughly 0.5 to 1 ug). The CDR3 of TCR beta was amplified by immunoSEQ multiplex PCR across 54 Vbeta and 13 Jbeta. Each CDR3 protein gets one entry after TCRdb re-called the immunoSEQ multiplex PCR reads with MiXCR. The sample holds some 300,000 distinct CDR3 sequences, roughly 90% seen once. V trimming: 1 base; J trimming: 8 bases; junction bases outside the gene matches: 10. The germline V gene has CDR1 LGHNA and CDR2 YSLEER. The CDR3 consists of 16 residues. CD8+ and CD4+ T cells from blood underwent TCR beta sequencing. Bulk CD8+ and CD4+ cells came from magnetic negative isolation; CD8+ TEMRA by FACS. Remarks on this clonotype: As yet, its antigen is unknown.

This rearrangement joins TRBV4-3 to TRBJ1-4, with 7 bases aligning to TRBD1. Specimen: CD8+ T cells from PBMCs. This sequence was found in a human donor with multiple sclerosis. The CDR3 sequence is CASSQATTTGYEKLFF. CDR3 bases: TGCGCCAGCAGCCAAGCCACTACGACAGGGTACGAAAAACTGTTTTTT.